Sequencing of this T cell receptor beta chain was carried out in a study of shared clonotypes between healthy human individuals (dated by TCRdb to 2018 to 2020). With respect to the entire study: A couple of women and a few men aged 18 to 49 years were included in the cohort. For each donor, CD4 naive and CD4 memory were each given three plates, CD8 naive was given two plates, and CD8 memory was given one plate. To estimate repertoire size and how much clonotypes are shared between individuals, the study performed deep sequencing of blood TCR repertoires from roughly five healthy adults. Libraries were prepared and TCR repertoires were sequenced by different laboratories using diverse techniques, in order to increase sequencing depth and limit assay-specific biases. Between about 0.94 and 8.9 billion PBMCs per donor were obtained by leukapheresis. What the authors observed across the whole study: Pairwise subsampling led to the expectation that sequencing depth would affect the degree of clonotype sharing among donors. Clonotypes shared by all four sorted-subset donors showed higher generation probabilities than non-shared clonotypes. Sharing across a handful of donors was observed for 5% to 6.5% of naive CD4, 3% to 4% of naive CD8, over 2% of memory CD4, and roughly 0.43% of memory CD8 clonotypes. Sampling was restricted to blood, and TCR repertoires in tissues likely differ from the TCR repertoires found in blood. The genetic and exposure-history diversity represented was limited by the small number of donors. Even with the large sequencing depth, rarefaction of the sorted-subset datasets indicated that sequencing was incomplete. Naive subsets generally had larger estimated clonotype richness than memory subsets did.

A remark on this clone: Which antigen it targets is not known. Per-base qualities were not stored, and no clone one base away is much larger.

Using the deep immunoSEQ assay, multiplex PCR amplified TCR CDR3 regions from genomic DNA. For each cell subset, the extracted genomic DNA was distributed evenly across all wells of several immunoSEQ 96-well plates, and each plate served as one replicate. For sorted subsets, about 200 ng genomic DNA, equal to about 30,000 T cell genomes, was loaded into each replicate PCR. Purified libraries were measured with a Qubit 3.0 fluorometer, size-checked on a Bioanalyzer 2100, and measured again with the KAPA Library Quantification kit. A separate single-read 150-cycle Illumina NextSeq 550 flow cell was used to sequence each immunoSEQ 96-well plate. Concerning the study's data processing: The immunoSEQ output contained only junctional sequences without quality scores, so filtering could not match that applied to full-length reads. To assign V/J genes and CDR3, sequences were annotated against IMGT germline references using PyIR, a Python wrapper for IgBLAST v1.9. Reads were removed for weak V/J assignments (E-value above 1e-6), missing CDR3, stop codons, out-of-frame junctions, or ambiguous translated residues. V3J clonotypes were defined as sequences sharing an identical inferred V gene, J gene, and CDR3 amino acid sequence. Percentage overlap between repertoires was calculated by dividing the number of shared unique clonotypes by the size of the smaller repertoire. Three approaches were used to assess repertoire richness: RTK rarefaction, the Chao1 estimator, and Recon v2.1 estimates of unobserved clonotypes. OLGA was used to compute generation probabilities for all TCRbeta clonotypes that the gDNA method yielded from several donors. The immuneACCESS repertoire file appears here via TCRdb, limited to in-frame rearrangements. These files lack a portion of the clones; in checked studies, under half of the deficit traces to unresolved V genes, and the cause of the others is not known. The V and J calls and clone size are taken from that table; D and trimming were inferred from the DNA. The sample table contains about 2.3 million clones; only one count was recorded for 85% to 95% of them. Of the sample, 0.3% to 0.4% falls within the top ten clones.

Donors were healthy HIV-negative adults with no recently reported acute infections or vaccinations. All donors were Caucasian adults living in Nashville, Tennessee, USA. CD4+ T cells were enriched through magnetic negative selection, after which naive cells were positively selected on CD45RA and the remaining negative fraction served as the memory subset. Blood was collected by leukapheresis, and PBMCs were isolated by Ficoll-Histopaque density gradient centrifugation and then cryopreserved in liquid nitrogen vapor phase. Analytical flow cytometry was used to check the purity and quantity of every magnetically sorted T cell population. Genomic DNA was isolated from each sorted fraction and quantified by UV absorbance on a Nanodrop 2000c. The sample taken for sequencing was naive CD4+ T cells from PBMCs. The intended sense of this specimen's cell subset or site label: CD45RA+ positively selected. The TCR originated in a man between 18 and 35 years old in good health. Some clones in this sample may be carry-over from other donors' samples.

The DNA is TGTGCCAGCAGCTTGTGGGGGCGGACGGGCCCAGATACGCAGTATTTT. Its translation reads: CASSLWGRTGPDTQYF. The chain employs TRBV5-4 and TRBJ2-3; TRBD1 is perhaps the D gene, given 6 matching bases. V is clipped by 1 base and J by 4 bases, and the sequence between their germline boundaries is 16 bases long. The CDR3 numbers 16 residues from cysteine through phenylalanine. Solely the CDR3 DNA is kept, with 48 bases framed from the first base. CDR1 is given as SGHNT and CDR2 as YYREEE, both from the germline V gene (reference sequence).